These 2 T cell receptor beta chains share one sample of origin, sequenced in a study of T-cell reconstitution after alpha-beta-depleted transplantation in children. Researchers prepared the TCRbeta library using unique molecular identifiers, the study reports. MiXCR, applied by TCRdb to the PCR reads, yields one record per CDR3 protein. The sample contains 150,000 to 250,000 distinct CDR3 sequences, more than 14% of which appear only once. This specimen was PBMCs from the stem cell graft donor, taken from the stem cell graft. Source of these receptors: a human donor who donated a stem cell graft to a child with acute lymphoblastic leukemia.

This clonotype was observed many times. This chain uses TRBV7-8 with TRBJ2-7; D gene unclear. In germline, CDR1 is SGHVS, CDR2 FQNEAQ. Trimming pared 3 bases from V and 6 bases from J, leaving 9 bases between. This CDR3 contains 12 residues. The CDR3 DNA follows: TGTGCCAGCAGCTTGCCTCTGCGCGAGCAGTACTTC. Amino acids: CASSLPLREQYF.

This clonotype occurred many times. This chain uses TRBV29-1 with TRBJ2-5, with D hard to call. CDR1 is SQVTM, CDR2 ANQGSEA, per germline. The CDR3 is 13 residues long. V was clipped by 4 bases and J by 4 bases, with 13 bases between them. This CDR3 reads CSVGAYLGETQYF. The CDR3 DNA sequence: TGCAGCGTTGGCGCTTACCTAGGAGAGACCCAGTACTTC. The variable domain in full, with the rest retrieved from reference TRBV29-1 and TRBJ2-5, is SAVISQKPSRDICQRGTSLTIQCQVDSQVTMMFWYRQQPGQSLTLIATANQGSEATYESGFVIDKFPISRPNLTFSTLTVSNMSPEDSSIYLCSVGAYLGETQYFGPGTRLLVL.